This passage covers 11 T cell receptor beta chains from one sample sequenced in a study of cytotoxic CD8 clonotypes in ibrutinib-treated CLL. Sequencing was performed with immunoSEQ multiplex PCR; in TCRdb, only in-frame clones are kept and a portion is missing. The sample has tens of thousands of clones; around four fifths are singletons. The sequencing used PBMCs, collected after 24 months of ibrutinib treatment. Receptor source: a human donor with chronic lymphocytic leukemia.

The gene calls are TRBV15 and TRBJ2-5; 11 nucleotides agree with TRBD1. Germline V gene lookup returns CDR1 LNHNV and CDR2 YYDKDF (reference sequence). J gave up 5 bases and V 8 bases, and 10 bases lay outside the gene matches. This CDR3 spans 15 amino acids. The CDR3 loop reads CATAPDRGRGETQYF. The DNA for the CDR3 is TGTGCCACCGCACCGGACAGGGGGCGCGGGGAGACCCAGTACTTC.

The chain uses TRBV6-5 and TRBJ2-7, with 9 bases that match TRBD1. Germline CDR1 is MNHEY and CDR2 is SVGAGI. The CDR3 length is 14 residues. Unmatched junction bases numbered 9, after V lost 6 bases and J lost 6 bases. The CDR3 DNA is TGTGCCAGCAGGCAAACAGGGGGCGCGTTCGAGCAGTACTTC. Amino acid sequence: CASRQTGGAFEQYF.

Written as DNA, the CDR3 is TGCAGCGTTGTCGCCAATTCCTACGAGCAGTACTTC. Protein sequence: CSVVANSYEQYF. V gene TRBV29-1 combines with J gene TRBJ2-7; D not resolved. The CDR3 runs to 12 residues. Germline CDR1 is SQVTM and CDR2 is ANQGSEA. The V end was cut by 4 bases, the J end by 1 base, with 8 bases between.

V gene TRBV30 combines with J gene TRBJ2-1; D is perhaps TRBD2 (6 bases). Deletions cut 0 bases from V and 10 bases from J, with 16 bases between. Germline CDR1 GTSNPN, CDR2 SVGIG (reference sequence). The CDR3 extends over 14 amino acids. The DNA for the CDR3 is TGTGCCTGGAGTGTTGGACTATCGTCAGACGAGCAGTTCTTC. Encoded protein: CAWSVGLSSDEQFF. Using reference TRBV30 and TRBJ2-1 for the parts outside the CDR3, the full variable domain is SQTIHQWPATLVQPVGSPLSLECTVEGTSNPNLYWYRQAAGRGLQLLFYSVGIGQISSEVPQNLSASRPQDRQFILSSKKLLLSDSGFYLCAWSVGLSSDEQFFGPGTRLTVL.

This clone has only one observation. V and J are TRBV4-3 and TRBJ2-5, with 8 bases aligning to TRBD2. V shed 3 bases, J shed 2 bases, and the junction held 8 bases outside the gene matches. Germline loops: CDR1 LGHNA, CDR2 YSLEER. The CDR3 contains 16 residues. CDR3 coding DNA: TGCGCCAGCAGCCACGGGGTTGCGGGAGGTCAAGAGACCCAGTACTTC. Its protein product is CASSHGVAGGQETQYF.

The V call is TRBV7-9, the J call TRBJ2-7; TRBD1 matches 7 bases. In germline, CDR1 is SEHNR, CDR2 FQNEAQ (reference sequence). Trimming removed 1 base from V and 1 base from J; junction bases left unmatched: 10. The CDR3 contains 17 residues. The CDR3 nucleotides are TGTGCCAGCAGCTTAGGTACCGGGACAGCTACTTCCTACGAGCAGTACTTC. Residues: CASSLGTGTATSYEQYF.

This rearrangement joins TRBV29-1 to TRBJ2-5; 8 nucleotides line up with TRBD2. The germline CDR1 and CDR2 sequences are SQVTM and ANQGSEA. V shed 6 bases and J 1 base; nucleotides not matched to a gene: 13. The CDR3 consists of 16 residues. The DNA of the CDR3 is TGCAGCGTCGGAAGGTCCGGGAGGGTAATCCAAGAGACCCAGTACTTC. It translates to CSVGRSGRVIQETQYF.

The chain employs TRBV27 and TRBJ2-6; 8 nucleotides match TRBD2. Looked up from germline, CDR1 is MNHEY and CDR2 is SMNVEV (reference sequence). V lost 6 bases to trimming and J lost 1 base; unmatched junction nucleotides: 8. The CDR3 extends over 17 amino acids. The CDR3 nucleotides are TGTGCCAGCAGCGCTGGACTAGCAACATCTGGGGCCAACGTCCTGACTTTC. It codes for CASSAGLATSGANVLTF.

This chain uses TRBV6-5 with TRBJ2-6; a weak D match, TRBD2 (7 bases). The CDR3 totals 15 residues. Between the trimmed V and J ends, which lost 5 bases and 2 bases, there was a span of 10 bases. Germline V gene lookup returns CDR1 MNHEY and CDR2 SVGAGI. In nucleotides, the CDR3 is TGTGCCAGCAGTCGCGGGGGCGCTGGGGCCAACGTCCTGACTTTC. Protein: CASSRGGAGANVLTF.

The chain combines TRBV7-2 with TRBJ2-7, with 9 bases aligning to TRBD2. The V segment lost 1 base and the J segment 4 bases; nucleotides outside the gene matches: 2. The CDR3 contains 14 residues. The V gene's germline CDR1 is SGHTA and CDR2 FQGNSA. The CDR3 nucleotides read TGTGCCAGCAGCTTAGGGACTAGCGCGTACGAGCAGTACTTC. This codes for CASSLGTSAYEQYF.

The chain employs TRBV28 and TRBJ2-7; 12 bases match TRBD1. Trimming removed 6 bases from V and 3 bases from J; junction bases left unmatched: 6. Germline V gene lookup returns CDR1 MDHEN and CDR2 SYDVKM. This CDR3 is built from 15 residues. The CDR3 region is CASRPGQGALYEQYF. Here the CDR3 DNA reads TGTGCCAGCAGGCCGGGACAGGGGGCCCTCTACGAGCAGTACTTC.